Ten or more counts support the clone carrying this T cell receptor (beta chain). The target antigen is unknown. CDR1 and CDR2 from the germline V gene are GTSNPN and SVGIG (reference sequence). The CDR3 runs 12 residues. Losses at the gene ends were 0 bases for V and 8 bases for J; bases not matched to a gene: 1. This record belongs to a study of CD8 T cells in ankylosing spondylitis. General study points: Disease-linked clones reportedly showed significant enrichment in matched ankylosing spondylitis synovial fluid. Seemingly characteristic of ankylosing spondylitis blood was a TCR beta motif consisting of eight highly homologous variants. Disease-linked clones proved CD8+ and comparatively uncommon in peripheral blood.

As the method for making TCR beta libraries, quantitative 5'-RACE with molecular barcodes was used. TCRdb ran MiXCR on the 5' RACE reads and lists one entry per CDR3 protein. The table has about 220,000 distinct CDR3 sequences, 5.5% to 7.5% seen once; the top ten hold 14%. The sequence was collected from a male donor with ankylosing spondylitis. The sequenced sample consisted of blood, either unsorted or a sorted T cell fraction (not recorded which). The genes are TRBV30 and TRBJ1-1; 9 bases are shared with TRBD1. This chain's CDR3 is CAWSVGTGEAFF. CDR3 DNA: TGTGCCTGGAGTGTGGGGACAGGGGAAGCTTTCTTT.